This TCR beta chain was captured in a study of CD8+CD57+ T cells in acquired aplastic anemia listed by TCRdb under 2018. For context, the study as a whole: Extracted DNA from sorted CD4+ and CD8+ cells averaged around 2.9 ug, ranging from roughly 0.2 to 30 ug. Healthy donor samples averaged around 10 million reads for CD4+ and around 12 million for CD8+ cells.

The study deep-sequenced TCR repertoires of sorted CD4+ and CD8+ blood T cells from severe aplastic anemia patients and healthy subjects. Ficoll-Paque density gradient centrifugation was used to isolate peripheral blood mononuclear cells. Before DNA extraction, CD4+ and CD8+ T cells were sorted by FACS or by magnetic beads. With regard to this clonotype: Its target antigen remains unknown. Base quality data are lacking; no much larger clone is found one base away.

The paper as a whole reports these results and caveats: No significant difference in CD8+ Simpson's diversity was found between patients and healthy controls (P=0.060). Around 31 CD8+ CDR3 sequences were shared between patients and controls but appeared highly expressed in patients and within their immunodominant clones.

TCR beta VDJ combination and CDR3 sequence profiling used genomic DNA as the template. TCR repertoire sequencing was run on an Illumina HiSeq 2000. Per the authors' processing: Repertoires were assessed using TRBV/TRBJ rearrangement plots, CDR3 size and DJ length profiles, and Simpson's diversity index. Whichever DNA sequence was most abundant in the deep sequencing data was defined as the immunodominant clone. CDR3 amino acid sequences were checked for sharing across subjects and were also compared against the VDJdb database and published repertoires. TCRdb reanalyzed the raw reads on its own, using fastp at Q25 for trimming and MiXCR for clone calling, and kept in-frame beta chains. Here each entry gathers all rows of one CDR3 protein and keeps the most common genes and DNA. TCRdb's processing, not the authors', yielded these V and J calls. Here the sample has roughly 150,000 distinct CDR3 sequences; approximately 40% occur a single time. Of the sample, approximately 1% falls within the top ten clones.

The CDR1 and CDR2 encoded by the germline V gene are LGHNA and YNFKEQ. The CDR3, from cysteine to phenylalanine, totals 20 residues. Solely the CDR3 DNA is kept, with 60 bases framed from the first base. Trimming takes 0 bases off V and 0 bases off J; junction bases not matched to a gene: 14. This TCR was sampled from a human donor in good health. The chain joins TRBV4-2 to TRBJ2-7, with 10 middle bases fitting TRBD2. Sequencing input: sorted CD4+, CD8+, or CD8+CD57+ T cells (not recorded which) from PBMCs. The bases read TGTGCCAGCAGCCAAGAGGCCCGGCTAGCGGGGGCGAGGAGCTCCTACGAGCAGTACTTC. Its amino acids are CASSQEARLAGARSSYEQYF.